Presented here are 9 T cell receptor beta chains from one specimen sequenced in a study of blood T cell repertoires in COVID-19 (dated by TCRdb to 2020 to 2022). The library relied on the immunoSEQ multiplex PCR assay. What TCRdb holds here is the immuneACCESS table cut down to in-frame rearrangements. Part of the clones is not present; checked against another copy, under half of the missing clones reflect an unresolved V gene, and the others are unexplained. The sample has 250,000 to 300,000 clones on record, around 89% of them singletons. The ten most abundant clones make up 6.3% of the sample. Sequences were obtained from peripheral blood. Receptors were obtained from a woman aged 45-65 years with COVID-19, enrolled during active disease.

The V call is TRBV30, the J call TRBJ1-3, with D unclear. V lost 0 bases to trimming and J lost 0 bases, with 9 bases between them. CDR1 and CDR2 from the germline V gene are GTSNPN and SVGIG (reference sequence). The CDR3 is 15 residues long. Here the CDR3 DNA reads TGTGCCTGGAGTGTACAGTCCGGCTCTGGAAACACCATATATTTT. This encodes CAWSVQSGSGNTIYF.

V usage is TRBV5-8 and J usage is TRBJ2-7; perhaps TRBD1 as D (5 bases). CDR3 length: 14 amino acids. V lost 4 bases to trimming and J lost 6 bases, with 17 bases between them. The germline gives CDR1 SGHTS, CDR2 YDEGEE. Here the CDR3 DNA reads TGTGCCAGCAGCCCGGACGGCAGGGAAGGCGAGCAGTACTTC. Protein: CASSPDGREGEQYF.

This rearrangement joins TRBV4-1 to TRBJ1-2; maybe TRBD1 (6 bases). CDR3 length: 13 residues. Germline CDR1 MGHRA, CDR2 YSYEKL. The V end was cut by 1 base, the J end by 8 bases, with 11 bases between. CDR3 DNA sequence: TGCGCCAGCAGCCAAGTGTCAGGGGACGGCTACACCTTC. It is translated as CASSQVSGDGYTF.

This chain uses TRBV28 with TRBJ2-7; 12 bases map to TRBD2. CDR3 size: 16 residues. The V segment lost 3 bases and the J segment 2 bases; nucleotides outside the gene matches: 5. Germline loops: CDR1 MDHEN, CDR2 SYDVKM. CDR3: CASSLGTSGRTYEQYF. CDR3 bases: TGTGCCAGCAGTTTGGGGACTAGCGGGCGGACCTACGAGCAGTACTTC.

The genes are TRBV13 and TRBJ2-3; 8 bases line up with TRBD2. Germline CDR1 and CDR2: PRHDT and FYEKMQ (reference sequence). CDR3 length equals 15 residues. V lost 6 bases and J lost 1; bases outside the gene matches: 6. This chain's CDR3 is CASRLSGSGTDTQYF. CDR3 nucleotides: TGTGCCAGCAGACTAAGCGGGAGCGGCACAGATACGCAGTATTTT.

CDR3 residues: CASSRGGDYNEQFF. In nucleotides, the CDR3 is TGTGCCAGTAGCCGAGGCGGGGATTACAATGAGCAGTTCTTC. This chain connects TRBV19 to TRBJ2-1; weak D call: TRBD2 (6 bases). The germline gives CDR1 LNHDA, CDR2 SQIVND (reference sequence). V shed 6 bases and J shed 4 bases, with 13 bases lying between them. CDR3 size: 14 residues. Combining the CDR3 with reference TRBV19 and TRBJ2-1 gives the whole variable domain DGGITQSPKYLFRKEGQNVTLSCEQNLNHDAMYWYRQDPGQGLRLIYYSQIVNDFQKGDIAEGYSVSREKKESFPLTVTSAQKNPTAFYLCASSRGGDYNEQFFGPGTRLTVL.

The V call is TRBV29-1, the J call TRBJ2-7; the D gene is possibly TRBD1 (5 bases). The germline V gene encodes CDR1 SQVTM and CDR2 ANQGSEA. Between the trimmed V and J ends, which lost 7 bases and 3 bases, there was a span of 10 bases. CDR3 length equals 11 residues. CDR3 nucleotides: TGCAGCGCGACAGAGAGCTACGAGCAGTACTTC. Translated: CSATESYEQYF.

The chain recombines TRBV6-5 with TRBJ2-7, with a tentative D call TRBD1 (6 bases). The CDR3 spans 15 residues. V was clipped by 4 bases and J by 0 bases, with 13 bases between them. Germline V gene data show CDR1 as MNHEY and CDR2 as SVGAGI. The CDR3 sequence: CASSSNQGSSYEQYF. In DNA form, the CDR3 reads TGTGCCAGCAGTTCCAACCAGGGGAGCTCCTACGAGCAGTACTTC.

The V and J genes are TRBV6-1 and TRBJ2-7; 7 bases line up with TRBD1. This CDR3 region has 14 residues. CDR1 MNHNS and CDR2 SASEGT come from the germline V gene. Trimming at V came to 3 bases and at J to 0 bases, leaving 2 bases not matched to a gene. The CDR3 loop reads CASSEPGGSYEQYF. In nucleotides, the CDR3 is TGTGCCAGCAGTGAGCCAGGGGGCTCCTACGAGCAGTACTTC.